The rows below give T cell receptor beta chains drawn from one sample of a study of T cell responses to AZD1222 COVID-19 vaccine. Generated by immunoSEQ multiplex PCR, the TCRdb table keeps only in-frame clones and is missing some. The sample carries approximately 140,000 clones, 75% to 95% recorded once. The starting material was peripheral blood, obtained 28 days after the second AZD1222 dose. The receptors were sampled from an adult who received the AZD1222 COVID-19 vaccine. Both conserved end residues are part of each CDR3. The order of the fields is CDR3 DNA, CDR3 protein, D gene, clone size, J gene, V gene. A D gene is named only where the DNA matches it firmly. Size values are once, few and many counts, or a class for expanded clones, and some rows have none.

TGTGCCAGCAGTTTCGTAATGAACACTGAAGCTTTCTTT | CASSFVMNTEAFF | NA | NA | TRBJ1-1 | TRBV27
TGTGCCAGCAGCGGCGGGACAGGGGGCTTTAGGGATGAAAAACTGTTTTTT | CASSGGTGGFRDEKLFF | TRBD1 | NA | TRBJ1-4 | TRBV7-9
TGTGCCAGCAGCAGTCGGGACTCGAAGTACGAGCAGTACTTC | CASSSRDSKYEQYF | NA | once | TRBJ2-7 | TRBV6-5
TGTGCCAGCAGCCAAGATTTGACGTTTGCCTATGGCTACACCTTC | CASSQDLTFAYGYTF | NA | NA | TRBJ1-2 | TRBV3-1/TRBV3-2
TGTGCCAGCAGCACCCGGACAGGGGGCTTCAACTATGGCTACACCTTC | CASSTRTGGFNYGYTF | TRBD1 | few | TRBJ1-2 | TRBV27
TGTGCCACTAGGGAGGGCGACTACTCTGGAAACACCATATATTTT | CATREGDYSGNTIYF | NA | NA | TRBJ1-3 | TRBV19
TGTGCCAGCTCCCGACCGGACAGGGTTAGTGGCTACACCTTC | CASSRPDRVSGYTF | TRBD1 | NA | TRBJ1-2 | TRBV18
TGTGCCAGCAGTTTAGAGAACGGCTACACCTTC | CASSLENGYTF | NA | NA | TRBJ1-2 | TRBV12-3/TRBV12-4
TGCGCCAGCAGCTCCGACAGGGGGATTGGGCAGTACTTC | CASSSDRGIGQYF | TRBD1 | NA | TRBJ2-7 | TRBV5-1
TGCAGCGTTGAAGATGCCAGGAGGAACACCGGGGAGCTGTTTTTT | CSVEDARRNTGELFF | NA | NA | TRBJ2-2 | TRBV29-1
TGTGCCAGCAGTAAAACAGGGGCCGGGACCGGGGAGCTGTTTTTT | CASSKTGAGTGELFF | TRBD1 | NA | TRBJ2-2 | TRBV27
TGTGCCAGCAGCCAAGATCAAGGGGAGGGCACCGGGGAGCTGTTTTTT | CASSQDQGEGTGELFF | TRBD2 | NA | TRBJ2-2 | TRBV4-2
TGTGCCATCAGTGAGCCGACAGGGGCGGGTGAAAAACTGTTTTTT | CAISEPTGAGEKLFF | TRBD1 | NA | TRBJ1-4 | TRBV10-3
TGTGCAAGTCGGGGACTAGCGCAGAGCTCCTACAATGAGCAGTTCTTC | CASRGLAQSSYNEQFF | NA | NA | TRBJ2-1 | TRBV12-2
TGTGCCAGCAGCTTAACCCGGGACAGGGGGTCCTATGGCTACACCTTC | CASSLTRDRGSYGYTF | TRBD1 | NA | TRBJ1-2 | TRBV5-6
TGTGCCTGGAGATATATCCGGCCGGGGGCCCACCTCCTTTACAATGAGCAGTTCTTC | CAWRYIRPGAHLLYNEQFF | NA | NA | TRBJ2-1 | TRBV30
TGTGCCAGCAGCCCCTGGGGGGGATACGAGCAGTACTTC | CASSPWGGYEQYF | TRBD2 | once | TRBJ2-7 | TRBV5-8
TGTGCCAGCAGTCCGGGGGGCCTCACCGAGCAGTACTTC | CASSPGGLTEQYF | NA | NA | TRBJ2-7 | TRBV5-6
TGTGCCAGCGGATACAGGGGAGGCTATGGCTACACCTTC | CASGYRGGYGYTF | TRBD1 | NA | TRBJ1-2 | TRBV12-3/TRBV12-4
TGCGCCAGCAGCCAAGATCGATCAGGCCGCGGAAAACTGTTTTTT | CASSQDRSGRGKLFF | NA | NA | TRBJ1-4 | TRBV4-1
TGTGCCTCTAGCGGGAGAGGGGAGACCCAGTACTTC | CASSGRGETQYF | TRBD2 | NA | TRBJ2-5 | TRBV6-5
TGCGCCAGCAGCTTGGTAGGCGGGGAAACCGGGGAGCTGTTTTTT | CASSLVGGETGELFF | NA | once | TRBJ2-2 | TRBV5-1
TGTGCCACCAGCAGAGATCCGGAGGGTTCCTATGGCTACACCTTC | CATSRDPEGSYGYTF | NA | NA | TRBJ1-2 | TRBV15
TGTGCCACAAGCTCCGGGACACTGTACCAAGAGACCCAGTACTTC | CATSSGTLYQETQYF | NA | NA | TRBJ2-5 | TRBV19
TGTGCCAGCAGTGCACGTGGACAGGGGACACAGAACGAGCAGTACTTC | CASSARGQGTQNEQYF | TRBD1 | NA | TRBJ2-7 | TRBV6-1
TGTGCCACCAGCTCAGGGGACACTGAAGCTTTCTTT | CATSSGDTEAFF | NA | NA | TRBJ1-1 | TRBV7-9
TGTGCCAGCAGCCCCCCACTGGGCGCACCCTCTGGAAACACCATATATTTT | CASSPPLGAPSGNTIYF | NA | NA | TRBJ1-3 | TRBV7-9
TGTGCCAGCAGCTGGGAGAATCAGCCCCAGCATTTT | CASSWENQPQHF | NA | few | TRBJ1-5 | TRBV7-9
TGTGCCATCAGTGGGGACGATCAGCCCCAGCATTTT | CAISGDDQPQHF | NA | NA | TRBJ1-5 | TRBV10-3
TGTGCCAGTAGTAACGGACAGATCCCACTCCACGGCTACACCTTC | CASSNGQIPLHGYTF | NA | NA | TRBJ1-2 | TRBV19
TGTGCCAGCCGGGGTCCTGAAGCTTTCTTT | CASRGPEAFF | NA | NA | TRBJ1-1 | TRBV12-3/TRBV12-4
TGTGCCAGCAGCTTAGTGGGGGTAGAGAACACTGAAGCTTTCTTT | CASSLVGVENTEAFF | NA | NA | TRBJ1-1 | TRBV7-8
TGTGCCAGCAGTGTCGGTGGCAAATATGGCTACACCTTC | CASSVGGKYGYTF | NA | NA | TRBJ1-2 | TRBV27
TGTGCTAGTGGTTTGGCCGGGACAGGGGGAAACGAGCAGTACTTC | CASGLAGTGGNEQYF | TRBD1 | NA | TRBJ2-7 | TRBV12-5
TGTGCCAGCAGCTCCCGAGAAGGACCGCCTGATCAGCCCCAGCATTTT | CASSSREGPPDQPQHF | NA | NA | TRBJ1-5 | TRBV7-9
TGTGCCACCAGTGATGGGGGGCGGGAGACCCAGTACTTC | CATSDGGRETQYF | NA | NA | TRBJ2-5 | TRBV24-1
TGTGCCAGCAGCTTGGGTCCGGCCGCCGGGGAGCTGTTTTTT | CASSLGPAAGELFF | NA | NA | TRBJ2-2 | TRBV5-5
TGTGCCACCAGTGATCAAGATACCGTGGCTTTCTTT | CATSDQDTVAFF | NA | NA | TRBJ1-1 | TRBV24-1
TGTGCCAGCTCACCACTTAGGGGGAGGAATGAGCAGTTCTTC | CASSPLRGRNEQFF | NA | NA | TRBJ2-1 | TRBV18
TGTGCCTGGAGTGTATCAGCCAGGGGCTACGAGCAGTACTTC | CAWSVSARGYEQYF | NA | NA | TRBJ2-7 | TRBV30
TGTGCCAGCAGTAGAGGCGGGAGCCCCTACGAGCAGTACTTC | CASSRGGSPYEQYF | TRBD2 | NA | TRBJ2-7 | TRBV6-5